A selection of T cell receptor beta chains follows, all from one sample in a study of T cells in Graves' hyperthyroidism and ophthalmopathy. TCRdb independently ran MiXCR on the multiplex PCR reads; one entry per CDR3 protein. The sample contains 550,000 to 600,000 distinct CDR3 sequences, around 14% of which appear only once. Source material: blood. The receptors were gathered from a young woman with Graves' ophthalmopathy. The CDR3 runs from the conserved cysteine through the conserved F or W. Each record gives: J gene, V gene, D gene, clone size, CDR3 length, CDR3 protein, CDR3 DNA. The D gene is left open where the match is weak. Not all rows give a size; the values are once, few, many and, for expanded clones, a class.

J gene: TRBJ1-2
V gene: TRBV6-5
D gene: NA
clone size: few
CDR3 length: 14
CDR3 protein: CASSYDTTNYGYTF
CDR3 DNA: TGTGCCAGCAGTTACGACACAACTAACTATGGCTACACCTTC

J gene: TRBJ2-3
V gene: TRBV7-2
D gene: NA
clone size: many
CDR3 length: 13
CDR3 protein: CASSLRTSDTQYF
CDR3 DNA: TGTGCCAGCAGCCTCAGGACTTCCGATACGCAGTATTTT

J gene: TRBJ1-6
V gene: TRBV7-3
D gene: TRBD1
clone size: NA
CDR3 length: 15
CDR3 protein: CASSLRQGANSPLHF
CDR3 DNA: TGTGCCAGCAGCTTACGACAGGGCGCCAATTCACCCCTCCACTTT

J gene: TRBJ1-3
V gene: TRBV5-5
D gene: TRBD1
clone size: NA
CDR3 length: 19
CDR3 protein: CASSLAPGTGRSSGNTIYF
CDR3 DNA: TGTGCCAGCAGCTTGGCACCGGGGACAGGGAGAAGCTCTGGAAACACCATATATTTT

J gene: TRBJ2-4
V gene: TRBV20-1
D gene: NA
clone size: NA
CDR3 length: 19
CDR3 protein: CSARDLGLGRGGAKNIQYF
CDR3 DNA: TGCAGTGCTAGAGATCTCGGTCTAGGCCGAGGCGGCGCCAAAAACATTCAGTACTTC

J gene: TRBJ1-2
V gene: TRBV4-3
D gene: NA
clone size: NA
CDR3 length: 15
CDR3 protein: CASSQVGRRNYGYTF
CDR3 DNA: TGCGCCAGCAGCCAAGTAGGACGTAGAAACTATGGCTACACCTTC

J gene: TRBJ2-1
V gene: TRBV7-2
D gene: TRBD2
clone size: many
CDR3 length: 15
CDR3 protein: CASSRGRNSYNEQFF
CDR3 DNA: TGTGCCAGCAGCCGCGGGAGAAACTCCTACAATGAGCAGTTCTTC

J gene: TRBJ1-6
V gene: TRBV19
D gene: TRBD1
clone size: few
CDR3 length: 14
CDR3 protein: CASSIGQANSPLHF
CDR3 DNA: TGTGCCAGTAGTATCGGACAGGCTAATTCACCCCTCCACTTT

J gene: TRBJ2-1
V gene: TRBV6-9
D gene: TRBD1
clone size: NA
CDR3 length: 14
CDR3 protein: CASSYRGQNNEQFF
CDR3 DNA: TGTGCCAGCAGTTACAGGGGACAGAACAATGAGCAGTTCTTC

J gene: TRBJ2-6
V gene: TRBV5-8
D gene: NA
clone size: NA
CDR3 length: 17
CDR3 protein: CASSNRGGGPGANVLTF
CDR3 DNA: TGTGCCAGCAGCAACAGGGGAGGGGGACCTGGGGCCAACGTCCTGACTTTC

J gene: TRBJ1-5
V gene: TRBV20-1
D gene: TRBD1
clone size: NA
CDR3 length: 19
CDR3 protein: CSAQLTGTGIKLGNQPQHF
CDR3 DNA: TGCAGTGCTCAGCTAACCGGGACAGGGATTAAGTTGGGCAATCAGCCCCAGCATTTT

J gene: TRBJ2-7
V gene: TRBV6-1
D gene: NA
clone size: many
CDR3 length: 14
CDR3 protein: CASSHRLSSYEQYF
CDR3 DNA: TGTGCCAGCAGCCACCGTTTAAGCTCCTACGAGCAGTACTTC

J gene: TRBJ1-1
V gene: TRBV7-2
D gene: NA
clone size: many
CDR3 length: 15
CDR3 protein: CASSNYGTGNTEAFF
CDR3 DNA: TGTGCCAGCAGCAACTACGGGACGGGGAACACTGAAGCTTTCTTT

J gene: TRBJ2-3
V gene: TRBV5-1
D gene: TRBD2
clone size: NA
CDR3 length: 16
CDR3 protein: CASSPEPGLDTDTQYF
CDR3 DNA: TGCGCCAGCAGTCCCGAACCGGGACTAGACACAGATACGCAGTATTTT

J gene: TRBJ1-1
V gene: TRBV28
D gene: NA
clone size: many
CDR3 length: 13
CDR3 protein: CASSLSDHTEAFF
CDR3 DNA: TGTGCCAGCAGTTTATCAGACCACACTGAAGCTTTCTTT

J gene: TRBJ2-1
V gene: TRBV5-1
D gene: TRBD1
clone size: few
CDR3 length: 16
CDR3 protein: CASSTPPQGAQNEQFF
CDR3 DNA: TGCGCCAGCAGCACCCCCCCGCAGGGGGCGCAAAATGAGCAGTTCTTC

J gene: TRBJ1-2
V gene: TRBV20-1
D gene: TRBD1
clone size: many
CDR3 length: 15
CDR3 protein: CSASAGTGGNYGYTF
CDR3 DNA: TGCAGTGCTAGTGCCGGGACAGGGGGGAACTATGGCTACACCTTC

J gene: TRBJ1-1
V gene: TRBV6-1
D gene: NA
clone size: many
CDR3 length: 13
CDR3 protein: CASNIGGNTEAFF
CDR3 DNA: TGTGCCAGCAACATCGGTGGGAACACTGAAGCTTTCTTT

J gene: TRBJ1-1
V gene: TRBV18
D gene: NA
clone size: many
CDR3 length: 16
CDR3 protein: CASSPFSADMNTEAFF
CDR3 DNA: TGTGCCAGCTCACCATTTAGCGCAGACATGAACACTGAAGCTTTCTTT

J gene: TRBJ2-3
V gene: TRBV4-3
D gene: TRBD2
clone size: few
CDR3 length: 18
CDR3 protein: CASSQDLRTSGSTDTQYF
CDR3 DNA: TGCGCCAGCAGCCAAGATCTTAGGACTAGCGGCTCCACAGATACGCAGTATTTT

J gene: TRBJ2-3
V gene: TRBV12-3/TRBV12-4
D gene: NA
clone size: NA
CDR3 length: 16
CDR3 protein: CASRPSGTFSTDTQYF
CDR3 DNA: TGTGCCAGCAGACCCTCCGGAACCTTTAGCACAGATACGCAGTATTTT

J gene: TRBJ2-3
V gene: TRBV9
D gene: NA
clone size: NA
CDR3 length: 14
CDR3 protein: CASGPRLGTDTQYF
CDR3 DNA: TGTGCCAGCGGGCCCCGACTTGGCACAGATACGCAGTATTTT

J gene: TRBJ2-2
V gene: TRBV27
D gene: NA
clone size: many
CDR3 length: 17
CDR3 protein: CASAERMPGVGTGELFF
CDR3 DNA: TGTGCCAGTGCCGAAAGAATGCCAGGAGTAGGCACCGGGGAGCTGTTTTTT

J gene: TRBJ2-2
V gene: TRBV9
D gene: TRBD1
clone size: NA
CDR3 length: 15
CDR3 protein: CASSPRTGPSGELFF
CDR3 DNA: TGTGCCAGCAGCCCCCGGACAGGGCCGAGCGGGGAGCTGTTTTTT

J gene: TRBJ1-6
V gene: TRBV11-2
D gene: NA
clone size: few
CDR3 length: 15
CDR3 protein: CASSLQGRYNSPLHF
CDR3 DNA: TGTGCCAGCAGCTTACAGGGCCGGTATAATTCACCCCTCCACTTT

J gene: TRBJ2-6
V gene: TRBV11-2
D gene: NA
clone size: many
CDR3 length: 15
CDR3 protein: CASMDRGSGANVLTF
CDR3 DNA: TGTGCCAGCATGGACAGAGGCTCTGGGGCCAACGTCCTGACTTTC

J gene: TRBJ1-4
V gene: TRBV27
D gene: NA
clone size: few
CDR3 length: 16
CDR3 protein: CASSFGENREGEKLFF
CDR3 DNA: TGTGCCAGCAGTTTTGGGGAGAACAGGGAAGGAGAAAAACTGTTTTTT

J gene: TRBJ2-1
V gene: TRBV28
D gene: NA
clone size: many
CDR3 length: 13
CDR3 protein: CASSPVQYNEQFF
CDR3 DNA: TGTGCCAGCAGCCCAGTTCAGTACAATGAGCAGTTCTTC

J gene: TRBJ2-3
V gene: TRBV4-1
D gene: NA
clone size: NA
CDR3 length: 16
CDR3 protein: CASSQAGRGGTDTQYF
CDR3 DNA: TGCGCCAGCAGCCAAGCTGGCAGGGGGGGAACAGATACGCAGTATTTT

J gene: TRBJ1-2
V gene: TRBV28
D gene: TRBD1
clone size: NA
CDR3 length: 15
CDR3 protein: CASSLVWTGGQGYTF
CDR3 DNA: TGTGCCAGCAGTTTAGTTTGGACAGGAGGACAGGGCTACACCTTC

J gene: TRBJ2-2
V gene: TRBV19
D gene: TRBD1
clone size: NA
CDR3 length: 15
CDR3 protein: CASSTQGASTGELFF
CDR3 DNA: TGTGCCAGTAGTACCCAGGGGGCGAGCACCGGGGAGCTGTTTTTT

J gene: TRBJ2-3
V gene: TRBV11-3
D gene: NA
clone size: many
CDR3 length: 14
CDR3 protein: CASSLGHSTDTQYF
CDR3 DNA: TGTGCCAGCAGCTTAGGTCATAGCACAGATACGCAGTATTTT

J gene: TRBJ2-3
V gene: TRBV20-1
D gene: TRBD2
clone size: NA
CDR3 length: 15
CDR3 protein: CSATTSGSGTDTQYF
CDR3 DNA: TGCAGTGCCACGACTAGCGGGAGTGGTACAGATACGCAGTATTTT

J gene: TRBJ2-3
V gene: TRBV28
D gene: TRBD2
clone size: many
CDR3 length: 21
CDR3 protein: CASSPQGSGRAAGPPTDTQYF
CDR3 DNA: TGTGCCAGCAGTCCACAAGGTAGCGGGAGGGCCGCTGGGCCCCCCACAGATACGCAGTATTTT

J gene: TRBJ2-7
V gene: TRBV14
D gene: NA
clone size: few
CDR3 length: 17
CDR3 protein: CASSQQTRIFPTYEQYF
CDR3 DNA: TGTGCCAGCAGCCAACAAACAAGGATCTTCCCCACCTACGAGCAGTACTTC

J gene: TRBJ2-1
V gene: TRBV24-1
D gene: NA
clone size: few
CDR3 length: 17
CDR3 protein: CATSDLSAGLSYNEQFF
CDR3 DNA: TGTGCCACCAGTGATTTATCAGCGGGCCTCTCCTACAATGAGCAGTTCTTC

J gene: TRBJ2-7
V gene: TRBV10-3
D gene: NA
clone size: few
CDR3 length: 14
CDR3 protein: CAIRSGGASYEQYF
CDR3 DNA: TGTGCCATCAGGAGTGGCGGGGCGTCCTACGAGCAGTACTTC

J gene: TRBJ2-7
V gene: TRBV19
D gene: NA
clone size: few
CDR3 length: 14
CDR3 protein: CASSIEGVSYEQYF
CDR3 DNA: TGTGCCAGTAGTATCGAGGGTGTCTCCTACGAGCAGTACTTC

J gene: TRBJ1-2
V gene: TRBV6-6
D gene: NA
clone size: many
CDR3 length: 13
CDR3 protein: CASSYNGGEGYTF
CDR3 DNA: TGTGCCAGCAGTTACAACGGGGGGGAAGGCTACACCTTC

J gene: TRBJ2-1
V gene: TRBV11-2
D gene: NA
clone size: many
CDR3 length: 15
CDR3 protein: CASSLDPNRINEQFF
CDR3 DNA: TGTGCCAGCAGCTTAGATCCCAACAGGATTAATGAGCAGTTCTTC

J gene: TRBJ2-7
V gene: TRBV10-3
D gene: NA
clone size: few
CDR3 length: 12
CDR3 protein: CAISERAYEQYF
CDR3 DNA: TGTGCCATCAGTGAGCGGGCCTACGAGCAGTACTTC

J gene: TRBJ1-5
V gene: TRBV6-1
D gene: NA
clone size: NA
CDR3 length: 13
CDR3 protein: CASSRGPNQPQHF
CDR3 DNA: TGTGCCAGCAGTCGTGGGCCAAATCAGCCCCAGCATTTT

J gene: TRBJ2-1
V gene: TRBV27
D gene: NA
clone size: few
CDR3 length: 16
CDR3 protein: CASSRFPEGTYNEQFF
CDR3 DNA: TGTGCCAGCTCTCGGTTTCCTGAGGGGACCTACAATGAGCAGTTCTTC

J gene: TRBJ1-1
V gene: TRBV11-2
D gene: NA
clone size: many
CDR3 length: 13
CDR3 protein: CATRMTAFAEAFF
CDR3 DNA: TGTGCCACCAGAATGACTGCGTTTGCTGAAGCTTTCTTT

J gene: TRBJ2-2
V gene: TRBV20-1
D gene: TRBD2
clone size: few
CDR3 length: 16
CDR3 protein: CSARDAGGGGTGELFF
CDR3 DNA: TGCAGTGCTAGAGATGCGGGGGGGGGGGGCACCGGGGAGCTGTTTTTT

J gene: TRBJ1-2
V gene: TRBV9
D gene: NA
clone size: few
CDR3 length: 15
CDR3 protein: CASSVVAGRPWGYTF
CDR3 DNA: TGTGCCAGCAGCGTAGTTGCGGGACGGCCTTGGGGCTACACCTTC

J gene: TRBJ2-5
V gene: TRBV24-1
D gene: NA
clone size: NA
CDR3 length: 12
CDR3 protein: CATSGGFGTQYF
CDR3 DNA: TGTGCCACCAGTGGAGGTTTTGGGACCCAGTACTTC

J gene: TRBJ2-7
V gene: TRBV5-5
D gene: NA
clone size: many
CDR3 length: 14
CDR3 protein: CASSFYSFSYEQYF
CDR3 DNA: TGTGCCAGCAGCTTCTACAGCTTCTCCTACGAGCAGTACTTC

J gene: TRBJ2-7
V gene: TRBV6-2/TRBV6-3
D gene: NA
clone size: many
CDR3 length: 11
CDR3 protein: CASSFGTGQYF
CDR3 DNA: TGTGCCAGCAGTTTCGGGACTGGGCAGTACTTC

J gene: TRBJ2-5
V gene: TRBV5-8
D gene: NA
clone size: few
CDR3 length: 15
CDR3 protein: CASSLVTGRLRTQYF
CDR3 DNA: TGTGCCAGCAGCTTGGTTACAGGGCGGCTAAGGACCCAGTACTTC

J gene: TRBJ1-2
V gene: TRBV3-1
D gene: NA
clone size: many
CDR3 length: 13
CDR3 protein: CASSQGQDYGYTF
CDR3 DNA: TGTGCCAGCAGCCAAGGGCAGGACTATGGCTACACCTTC

J gene: TRBJ2-3
V gene: TRBV20-1
D gene: TRBD2
clone size: many
CDR3 length: 14
CDR3 protein: CSASGTTSTDTQYF
CDR3 DNA: TGCAGTGCTTCCGGGACTACGAGCACAGATACGCAGTATTTT

J gene: TRBJ2-1
V gene: TRBV2
D gene: NA
clone size: many
CDR3 length: 13
CDR3 protein: CASSSGRLPEQFF
CDR3 DNA: TGTGCCAGCAGTTCCGGGCGCTTGCCTGAGCAGTTCTTC

J gene: TRBJ2-1
V gene: TRBV20-1
D gene: TRBD2
clone size: few
CDR3 length: 17
CDR3 protein: CSASTSGRATTYNEQFF
CDR3 DNA: TGCAGTGCTAGTACTAGCGGGAGGGCCACAACCTACAATGAGCAGTTCTTC

J gene: TRBJ2-7
V gene: TRBV7-2
D gene: TRBD2
clone size: NA
CDR3 length: 15
CDR3 protein: CASSSTSGRGCEQYF
CDR3 DNA: TGTGCCAGCAGCTCAACTAGCGGGAGGGGATGCGAGCAGTACTTC

J gene: TRBJ2-7
V gene: TRBV13
D gene: NA
clone size: many
CDR3 length: 14
CDR3 protein: CASRRPEVPYEQYF
CDR3 DNA: TGTGCCAGCAGACGACCGGAGGTGCCCTACGAGCAGTACTTC

J gene: TRBJ2-7
V gene: TRBV12-3/TRBV12-4
D gene: TRBD1
clone size: many
CDR3 length: 16
CDR3 protein: CASSGWDSLLSYEQYF
CDR3 DNA: TGTGCCAGCAGTGGGTGGGACAGTCTACTCTCCTACGAGCAGTACTTC

J gene: TRBJ1-2
V gene: TRBV3-1
D gene: NA
clone size: many
CDR3 length: 15
CDR3 protein: CASSQAFYSLYGYTF
CDR3 DNA: TGTGCCAGCAGCCAAGCTTTTTACAGCCTATATGGCTACACCTTC

J gene: TRBJ2-5
V gene: TRBV30
D gene: TRBD1
clone size: many
CDR3 length: 12
CDR3 protein: CAWTTGGETQYF
CDR3 DNA: TGTGCCTGGACCACAGGGGGAGAGACCCAGTACTTC